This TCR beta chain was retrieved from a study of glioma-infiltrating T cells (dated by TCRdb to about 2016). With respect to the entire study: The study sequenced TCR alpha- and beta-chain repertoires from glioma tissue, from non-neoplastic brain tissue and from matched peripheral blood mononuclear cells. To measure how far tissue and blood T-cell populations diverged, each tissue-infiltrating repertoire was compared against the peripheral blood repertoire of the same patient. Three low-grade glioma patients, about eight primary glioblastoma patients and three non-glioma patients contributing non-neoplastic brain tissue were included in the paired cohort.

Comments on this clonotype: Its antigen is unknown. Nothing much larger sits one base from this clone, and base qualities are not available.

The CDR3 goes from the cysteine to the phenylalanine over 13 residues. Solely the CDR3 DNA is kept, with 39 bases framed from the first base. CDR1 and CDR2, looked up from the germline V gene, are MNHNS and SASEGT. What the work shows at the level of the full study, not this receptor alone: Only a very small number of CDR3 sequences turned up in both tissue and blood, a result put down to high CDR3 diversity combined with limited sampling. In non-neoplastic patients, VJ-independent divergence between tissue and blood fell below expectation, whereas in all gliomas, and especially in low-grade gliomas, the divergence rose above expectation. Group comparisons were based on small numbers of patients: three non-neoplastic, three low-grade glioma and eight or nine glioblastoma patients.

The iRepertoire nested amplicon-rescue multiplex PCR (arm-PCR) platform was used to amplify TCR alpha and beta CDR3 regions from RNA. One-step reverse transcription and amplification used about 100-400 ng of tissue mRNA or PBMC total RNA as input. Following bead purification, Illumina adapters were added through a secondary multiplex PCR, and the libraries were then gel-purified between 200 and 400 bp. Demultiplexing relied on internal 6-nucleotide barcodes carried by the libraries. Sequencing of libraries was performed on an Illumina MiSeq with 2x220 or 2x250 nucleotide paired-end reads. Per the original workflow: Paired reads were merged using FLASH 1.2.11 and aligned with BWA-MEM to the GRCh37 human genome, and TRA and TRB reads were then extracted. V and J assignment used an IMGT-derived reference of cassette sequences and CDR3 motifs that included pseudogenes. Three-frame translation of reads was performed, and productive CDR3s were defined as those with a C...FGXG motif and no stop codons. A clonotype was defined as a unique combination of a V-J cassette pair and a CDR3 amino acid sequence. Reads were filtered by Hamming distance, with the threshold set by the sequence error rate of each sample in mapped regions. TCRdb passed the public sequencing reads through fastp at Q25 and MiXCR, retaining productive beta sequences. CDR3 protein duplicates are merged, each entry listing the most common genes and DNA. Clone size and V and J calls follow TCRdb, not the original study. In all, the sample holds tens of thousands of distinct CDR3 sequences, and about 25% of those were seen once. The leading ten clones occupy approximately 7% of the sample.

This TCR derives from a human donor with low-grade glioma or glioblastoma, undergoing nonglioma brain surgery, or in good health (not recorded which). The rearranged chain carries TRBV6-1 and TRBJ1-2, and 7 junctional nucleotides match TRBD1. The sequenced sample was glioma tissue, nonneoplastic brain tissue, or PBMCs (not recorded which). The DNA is TGTGACATCCCAAAGACAGGGTCTCATGGCTACACCTTC. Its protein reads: CDIPKTGSHGYTF.